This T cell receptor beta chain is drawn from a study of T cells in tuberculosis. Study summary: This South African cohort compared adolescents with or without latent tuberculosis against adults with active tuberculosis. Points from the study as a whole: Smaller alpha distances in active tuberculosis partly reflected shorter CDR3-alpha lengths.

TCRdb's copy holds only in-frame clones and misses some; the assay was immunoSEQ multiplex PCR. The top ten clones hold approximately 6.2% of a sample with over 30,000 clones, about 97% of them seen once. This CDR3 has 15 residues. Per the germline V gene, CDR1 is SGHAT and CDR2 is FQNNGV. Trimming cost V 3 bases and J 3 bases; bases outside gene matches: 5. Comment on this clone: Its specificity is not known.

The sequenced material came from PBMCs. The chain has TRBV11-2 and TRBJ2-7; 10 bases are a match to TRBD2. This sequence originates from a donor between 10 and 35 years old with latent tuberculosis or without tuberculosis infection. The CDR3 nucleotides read TGTGCCAGCAGCTTCTTTAGCGGGAGGATCTACGAGCAGTACTTC. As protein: CASSFFSGRIYEQYF.